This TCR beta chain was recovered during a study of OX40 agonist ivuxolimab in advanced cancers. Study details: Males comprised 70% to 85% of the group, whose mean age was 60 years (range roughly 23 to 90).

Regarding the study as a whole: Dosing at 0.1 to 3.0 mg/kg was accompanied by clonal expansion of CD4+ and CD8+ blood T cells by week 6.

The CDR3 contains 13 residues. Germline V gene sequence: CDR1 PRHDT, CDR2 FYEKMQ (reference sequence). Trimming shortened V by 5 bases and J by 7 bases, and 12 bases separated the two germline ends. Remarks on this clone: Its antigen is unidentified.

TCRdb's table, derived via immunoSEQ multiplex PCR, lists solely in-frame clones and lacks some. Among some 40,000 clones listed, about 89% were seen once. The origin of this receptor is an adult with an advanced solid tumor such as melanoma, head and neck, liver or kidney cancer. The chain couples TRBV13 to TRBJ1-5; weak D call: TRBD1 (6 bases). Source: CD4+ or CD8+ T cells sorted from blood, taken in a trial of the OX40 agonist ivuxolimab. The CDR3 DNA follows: TGTGCCAGCAGCAAACAGGGAGGACAGCCCCAGCATTTT. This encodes CASSKQGGQPQHF.